These T cell receptor beta chains were read from a single sample in a study of regulatory T cells in long-lasting Graves disease. TCRdb itself ran the multiplex PCR reads through MiXCR, one entry per CDR3 protein. The data show around 400,000 distinct CDR3 sequences, around 20% seen once. The sequenced sample was peripheral blood mononuclear cells (PBMCs), obtained when the disease was refractory, from a patient treated with antithyroid drugs. The source is a female donor with Graves disease. The CDR3 runs from the conserved cysteine through the conserved F or W. D genes are given only for firm matches. The listing skips clone size in some rows; elsewhere it reads once, few, many or a size class.

j_call d_call v_call cdr3_length clone_size cdr3_aa cdr3_nt
TRBJ2-1 TRBD2 TRBV3-1 15 . CASSLLAGGYNEQFF TGTGCCAGCAGCCTACTAGCGGGAGGATACAATGAGCAGTTCTTC
TRBJ2-2 TRBD1 TRBV5-1 15 many CASSPGTANTGELFF TGTGCCAGCAGCCCCGGGACAGCCAACACCGGGGAGCTGTTTTTT
TRBJ1-3 . TRBV6-2/TRBV6-3 14 . CASRPTVVGNTIYF TGTGCCAGCAGGCCTACGGTGGTCGGAAACACCATATATTTT
TRBJ2-3 . TRBV7-2 15 . CASSLPGTTTDTQYF TGTGCCAGTAGCTTACCCGGGACAACCACAGATACGCAGTATTTT
TRBJ1-2 TRBD1 TRBV5-1 14 . CASSLGQGYYGYTF TGCGCCAGCAGCTTGGGACAGGGTTACTATGGCTACACCTTC
TRBJ2-2 TRBD1 TRBV29-1 13 . CSGGQGNTGELFF TGCAGCGGAGGACAGGGGAACACCGGGGAGCTGTTTTTT
TRBJ1-3 . TRBV7-6 16 few CASSLMAGSSGNTIYF TGTGCCAGCAGCTTAATGGCAGGGAGCTCTGGAAACACCATATATTTT
TRBJ2-5 . TRBV7-2 15 many CASSWTVGRGETQYF TGTGCCAGCAGCTGGACAGTGGGGAGAGGAGAGACCCAGTACTTC
TRBJ1-3 TRBD1 TRBV6-2/TRBV6-3 15 . CASSEILDRRNTIYF TGTGCCAGCAGTGAAATCTTGGACAGGCGCAACACCATATATTTT
TRBJ2-5 . TRBV20-1 13 few CSALRQGGETQYF TGCAGTGCTCTAAGACAGGGAGGAGAGACCCAGTACTTC
TRBJ1-3 . TRBV9 16 many CASSVATAGAGNTIYF TGTGCCAGCAGCGTAGCTACAGCGGGGGCTGGAAACACCATATATTTT
TRBJ1-6 TRBD1 TRBV20-1 15 few CSATLRDSYNSPLHF TGCAGTGCTACCCTCCGGGACAGCTATAATTCACCCCTCCACTTT
TRBJ1-5 . TRBV6-9 17 . CASSFGSVDRFSQPQHF TGTGCCAGCAGTTTCGGGAGCGTTGACAGATTTAGTCAGCCCCAGCATTTT
TRBJ2-4 . TRBV7-8 15 few CASSLAVGTKNIQYF TGTGCCAGCAGCTTAGCAGTGGGTACCAAAAACATTCAGTACTTC
TRBJ2-4 . TRBV7-2 15 . CASSLDAGWGNIQYF TGTGCCAGCAGCTTAGATGCAGGTTGGGGGAACATTCAGTACTTC
TRBJ1-4 . TRBV7-9 15 . CASSKSGQPNEKLFF TGTGCCAGCAGCAAGTCCGGACAGCCAAATGAAAAACTGTTTTTT
TRBJ1-6 TRBD1 TRBV20-1 16 once CSAREETGTSYSPLHF TGCAGTGCTAGAGAGGAGACAGGGACATCCTATTCACCCCTCCACTTT
TRBJ2-5 TRBD1 TRBV20-1 13 many CSARGTGRETQYF TGCAGTGCTAGAGGGACAGGGAGAGAGACCCAGTACTTC
TRBJ1-1 TRBD1 TRBV3-1 14 few CASSQLTGGTEAFF TGTGCCAGCAGCCAACTTACAGGGGGCACTGAAGCTTTCTTT
TRBJ2-5 . TRBV11-2 15 many CASSLWTGYQETQYF TGTGCCAGCAGCTTATGGACCGGGTATCAAGAGACCCAGTACTTC
TRBJ1-2 . TRBV20-1 12 few CSARPRAHGYTF TGCAGTGCTAGGCCCAGGGCCCATGGCTACACCTTC
TRBJ2-7 . TRBV6-1 15 few CASRPHGGGQDEQYF TGTGCCAGCAGGCCTCACGGCGGGGGCCAGGACGAGCAGTACTTC